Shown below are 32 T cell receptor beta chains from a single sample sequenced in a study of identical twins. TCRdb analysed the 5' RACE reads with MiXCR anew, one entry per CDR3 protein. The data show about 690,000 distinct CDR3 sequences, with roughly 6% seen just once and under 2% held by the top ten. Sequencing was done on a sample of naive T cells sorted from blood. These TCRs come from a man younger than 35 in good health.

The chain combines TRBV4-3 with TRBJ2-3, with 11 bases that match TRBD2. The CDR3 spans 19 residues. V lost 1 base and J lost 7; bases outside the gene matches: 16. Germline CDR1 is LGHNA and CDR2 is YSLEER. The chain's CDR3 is CASSQVDSVAGGPYNTQYF. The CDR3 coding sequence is TGCGCCAGCAGCCAAGTAGACTCTGTAGCGGGAGGGCCATATAATACGCAGTATTTT.

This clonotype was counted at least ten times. The CDR3 here is CASSSVPWDNLDEQYF. CDR3 bases: TGCGCCAGCAGCTCAGTCCCCTGGGACAACCTCGACGAGCAGTACTTC. J is TRBJ2-7 and V is TRBV5-1; a possible D gene is TRBD1 (6 bases). V was trimmed by 3 bases and J by 5 bases, leaving 21 bases between them. Germline CDR1 is SGHRS and CDR2 is YFSETQ. The CDR3 consists of 16 residues.

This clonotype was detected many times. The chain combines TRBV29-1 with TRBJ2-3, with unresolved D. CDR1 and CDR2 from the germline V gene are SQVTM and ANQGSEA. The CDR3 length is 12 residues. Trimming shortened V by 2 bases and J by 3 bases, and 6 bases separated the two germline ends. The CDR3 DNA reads TGCAGCGTTGAACACCAAACAGATACGCAGTATTTT. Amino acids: CSVEHQTDTQYF.

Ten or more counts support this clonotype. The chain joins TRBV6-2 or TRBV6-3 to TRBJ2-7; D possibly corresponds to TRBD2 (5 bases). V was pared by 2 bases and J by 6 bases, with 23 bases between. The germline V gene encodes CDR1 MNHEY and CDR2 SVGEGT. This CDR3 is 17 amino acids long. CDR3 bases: TGTGCCAGCAGTTACCATCTCAGCGGCTCGAGAAGACTCGAGCAGTACGTC. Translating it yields CASSYHLSGSRRLEQYV.

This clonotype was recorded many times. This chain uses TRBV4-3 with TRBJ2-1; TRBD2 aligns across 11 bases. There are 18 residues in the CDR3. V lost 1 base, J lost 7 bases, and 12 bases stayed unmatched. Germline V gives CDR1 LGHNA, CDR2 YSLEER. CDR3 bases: TGCGCCAGCAGCCAAGGGGCGGTGACTAGCGGGATTGGAAATGAGCAGTTCTTC. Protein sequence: CASSQGAVTSGIGNEQFF.

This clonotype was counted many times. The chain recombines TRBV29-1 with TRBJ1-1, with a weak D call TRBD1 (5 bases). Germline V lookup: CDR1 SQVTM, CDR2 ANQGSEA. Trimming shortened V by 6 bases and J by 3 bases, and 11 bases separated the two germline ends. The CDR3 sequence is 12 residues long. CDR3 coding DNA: TGCAGCGTGGTCAGGGAGGACACTGAAGCTTTCTTT. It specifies CSVVREDTEAFF.

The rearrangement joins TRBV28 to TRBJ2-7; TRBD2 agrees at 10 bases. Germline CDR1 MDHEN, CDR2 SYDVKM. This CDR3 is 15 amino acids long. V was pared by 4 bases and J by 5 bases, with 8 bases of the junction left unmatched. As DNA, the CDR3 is TGTGCCAGCAGTTCTCCGGGACTAGCGAGGAACGAGCAGTACTTC. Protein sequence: CASSSPGLARNEQYF.

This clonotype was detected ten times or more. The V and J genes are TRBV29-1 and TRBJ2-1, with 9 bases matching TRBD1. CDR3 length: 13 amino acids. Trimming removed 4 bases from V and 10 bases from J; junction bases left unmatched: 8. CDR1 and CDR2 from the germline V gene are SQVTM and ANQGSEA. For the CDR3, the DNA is TGCAGCGTTGGGGGGGGGACAGGGAACGAGCAGTTCTTC. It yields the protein CSVGGGTGNEQFF.

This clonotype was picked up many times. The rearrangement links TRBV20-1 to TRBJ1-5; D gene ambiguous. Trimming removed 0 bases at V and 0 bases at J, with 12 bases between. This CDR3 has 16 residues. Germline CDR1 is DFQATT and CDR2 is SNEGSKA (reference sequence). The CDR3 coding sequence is TGCAGTGCTAGAGACTCCCACGATTATAGCAATCAGCCCCAGCATTTT. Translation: CSARDSHDYSNQPQHF.

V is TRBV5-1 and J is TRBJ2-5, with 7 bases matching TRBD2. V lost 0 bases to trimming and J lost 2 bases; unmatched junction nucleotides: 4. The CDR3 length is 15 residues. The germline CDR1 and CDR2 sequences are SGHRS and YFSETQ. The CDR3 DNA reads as TGCGCCAGCAGCTTGGAGGCTAGCGGACAAGAGACCCAGTACTTC. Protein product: CASSLEASGQETQYF.

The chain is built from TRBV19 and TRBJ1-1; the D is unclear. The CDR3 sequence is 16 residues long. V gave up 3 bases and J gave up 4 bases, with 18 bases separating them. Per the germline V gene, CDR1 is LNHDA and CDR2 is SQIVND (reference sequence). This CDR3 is CASSIPSRLRGTEAFF. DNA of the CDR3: TGTGCCAGTAGTATCCCTTCTCGGCTACGGGGCACTGAAGCTTTCTTT.

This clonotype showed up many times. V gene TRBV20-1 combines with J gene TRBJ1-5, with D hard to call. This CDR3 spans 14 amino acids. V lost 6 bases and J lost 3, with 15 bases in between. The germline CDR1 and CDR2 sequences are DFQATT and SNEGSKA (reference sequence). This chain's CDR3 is CSASQGRYNQPQHF. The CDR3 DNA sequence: TGCAGTGCGAGCCAAGGACGCTACAATCAGCCCCAGCATTTT.

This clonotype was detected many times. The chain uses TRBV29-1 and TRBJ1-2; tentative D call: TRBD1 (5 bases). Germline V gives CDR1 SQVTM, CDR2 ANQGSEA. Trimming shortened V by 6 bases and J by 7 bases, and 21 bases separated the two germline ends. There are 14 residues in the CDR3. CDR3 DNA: TGCAGCGTCGCCGGGACCCCGGGGAGGGCTGGCTACACCTTC. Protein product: CSVAGTPGRAGYTF.

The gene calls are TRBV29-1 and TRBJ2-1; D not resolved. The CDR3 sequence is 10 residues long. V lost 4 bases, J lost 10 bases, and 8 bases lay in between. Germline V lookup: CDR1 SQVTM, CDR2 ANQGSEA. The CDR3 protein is CSVAPTEQFF. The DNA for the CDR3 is TGCAGCGTTGCCCCGACCGAGCAGTTCTTC.

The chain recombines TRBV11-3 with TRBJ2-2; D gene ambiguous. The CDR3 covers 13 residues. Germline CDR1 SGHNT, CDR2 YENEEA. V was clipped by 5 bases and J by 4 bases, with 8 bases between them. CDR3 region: CASSGSSTGELFF. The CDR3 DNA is TGTGCCAGCAGCGGCTCCTCCACCGGGGAGCTGTTTTTT.

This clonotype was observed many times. CDR3 DNA sequence: TGTGCCACCGGAACTAGCTTTTTTGAGCAGTTCTTC. It translates to CATGTSFFEQFF. The rearrangement uses TRBV15 and TRBJ2-1; D possibly corresponds to TRBD2 (6 bases). CDR1 and CDR2 (germline): LNHNV, YYDKDF (reference sequence). The CDR3 spans 12 residues. V was shortened by 8 bases and J by 9 bases, with 14 bases between the two germline ends. Based on the CDR3 plus reference TRBV15 and TRBJ2-1, the full variable domain is DAMVIQNPRYQVTQFGKPVTLSCSQTLNHNVMYWYQQKSSQAPKLLFHYYDKDFNNEADTPDNFQSRRPNTSFCFLDIRSPGLGDTAMYLCATGTSFFEQFFGPGTRLTVL.

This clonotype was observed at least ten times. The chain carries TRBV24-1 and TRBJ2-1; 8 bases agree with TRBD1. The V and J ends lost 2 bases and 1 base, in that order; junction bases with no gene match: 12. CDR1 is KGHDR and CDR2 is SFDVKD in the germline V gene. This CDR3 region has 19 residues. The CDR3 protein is CATSDSAFRQGRSYNEQFF. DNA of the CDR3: TGTGCCACCAGTGATTCCGCCTTCAGACAGGGGAGATCCTACAATGAGCAGTTCTTC.

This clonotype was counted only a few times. DNA of the CDR3: TGTGCCAGCAGCCAAGGGTCCTGGACAGCCGATTCACCCCTCCACTTT. Its translation: CASSQGSWTADSPLHF. The gene calls are TRBV3-1 and TRBJ1-6; TRBD1 is a possible D gene (6 bases). Trimming left V 1 base short and J 8 bases short, with 15 bases between. CDR1 is LGHDT and CDR2 is YNNKEL in the germline V gene (reference sequence). The CDR3 is 16 residues long.

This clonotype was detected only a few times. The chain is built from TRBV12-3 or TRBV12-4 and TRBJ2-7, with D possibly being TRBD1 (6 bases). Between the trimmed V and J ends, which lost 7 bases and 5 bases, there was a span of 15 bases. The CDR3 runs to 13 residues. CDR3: CASTPLGGHEQYF. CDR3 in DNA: TGTGCCAGCACCCCGCTTGGGGGCCACGAGCAGTACTTC.

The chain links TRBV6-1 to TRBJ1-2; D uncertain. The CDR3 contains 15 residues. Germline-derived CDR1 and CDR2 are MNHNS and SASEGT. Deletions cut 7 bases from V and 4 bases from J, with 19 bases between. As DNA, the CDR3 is TGTGCCAGCACAAACCAGGCGAGAATCGGCTATGGCTACACCTTC. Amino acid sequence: CASTNQARIGYGYTF.

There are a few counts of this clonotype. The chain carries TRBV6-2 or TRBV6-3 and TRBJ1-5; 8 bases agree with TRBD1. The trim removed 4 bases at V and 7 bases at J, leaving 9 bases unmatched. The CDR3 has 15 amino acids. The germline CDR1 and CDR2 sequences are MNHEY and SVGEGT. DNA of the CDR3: TGTGCCAGCAGTTCCCTAACAGGGGGTCGGCAGCCCCAGCATTTT. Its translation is CASSSLTGGRQPQHF.

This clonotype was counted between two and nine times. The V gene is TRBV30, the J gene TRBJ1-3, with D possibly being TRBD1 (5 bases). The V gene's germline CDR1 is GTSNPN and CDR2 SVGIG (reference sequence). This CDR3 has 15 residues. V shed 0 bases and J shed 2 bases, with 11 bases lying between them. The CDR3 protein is CAWSVRGDAGNTIYF. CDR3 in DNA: TGTGCCTGGAGTGTACGGGGGGACGCTGGAAACACCATATATTTT.

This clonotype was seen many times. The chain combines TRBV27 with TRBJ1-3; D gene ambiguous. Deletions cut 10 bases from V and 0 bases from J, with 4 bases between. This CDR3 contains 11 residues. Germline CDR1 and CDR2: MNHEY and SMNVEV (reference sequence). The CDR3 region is CATYSGNTIYF. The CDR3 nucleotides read TGTGCCACCTACTCTGGAAACACCATATATTTT.

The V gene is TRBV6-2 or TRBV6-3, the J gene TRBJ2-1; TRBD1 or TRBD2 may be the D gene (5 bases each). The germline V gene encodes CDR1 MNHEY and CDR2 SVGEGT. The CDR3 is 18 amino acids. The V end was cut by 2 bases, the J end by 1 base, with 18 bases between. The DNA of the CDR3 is TGTGCCAGCAGTTACCCCACTCGGGGCTACCAGTCCTACAATGAGCAGTTCTTC. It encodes CASSYPTRGYQSYNEQFF.

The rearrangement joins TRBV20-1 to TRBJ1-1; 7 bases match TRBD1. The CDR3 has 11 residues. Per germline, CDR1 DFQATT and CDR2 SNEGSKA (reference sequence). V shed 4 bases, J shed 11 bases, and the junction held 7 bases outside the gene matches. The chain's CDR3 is CSATRDRVAFF. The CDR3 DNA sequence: TGCAGTGCTACCCGAGACAGGGTCGCTTTCTTT.

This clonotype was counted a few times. The CDR3 coding sequence is TGTGCCAGCAGCTTAGGCCCCGGCCGGACAGGGATCGAGACCCAGTACTTC. It is translated as CASSLGPGRTGIETQYF. The V call is TRBV7-2, the J call TRBJ2-5, with 8 bases aligning to TRBD1. The J segment lost 5 bases and the V segment lost 1 base, leaving 12 bases of the junction unmatched. CDR1 and CDR2 (germline): SGHTA, FQGNSA. This CDR3 is built from 17 residues.

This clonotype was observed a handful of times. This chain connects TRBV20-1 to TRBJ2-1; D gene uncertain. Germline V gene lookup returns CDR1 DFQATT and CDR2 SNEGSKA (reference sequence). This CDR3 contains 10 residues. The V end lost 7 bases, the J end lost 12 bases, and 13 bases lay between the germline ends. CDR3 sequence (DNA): TGCAGTGTTTTTGGGTCCCGGCAGTTCTTC. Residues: CSVFGSRQFF.

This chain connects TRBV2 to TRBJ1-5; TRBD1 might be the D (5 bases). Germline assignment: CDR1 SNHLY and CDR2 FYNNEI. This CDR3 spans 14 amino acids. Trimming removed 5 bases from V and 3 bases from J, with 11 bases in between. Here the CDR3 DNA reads TGTGCCAGCAGTTGGGACCGCAACAATCAGCCCCAGCATTTT. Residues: CASSWDRNNQPQHF.

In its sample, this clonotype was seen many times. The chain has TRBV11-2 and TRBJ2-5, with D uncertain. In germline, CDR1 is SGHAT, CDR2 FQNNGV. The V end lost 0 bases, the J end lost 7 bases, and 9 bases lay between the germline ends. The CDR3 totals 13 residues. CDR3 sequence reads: CASSLDVEGTQYF. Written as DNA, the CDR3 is TGTGCCAGCAGCTTAGATGTGGAAGGGACCCAGTACTTC.

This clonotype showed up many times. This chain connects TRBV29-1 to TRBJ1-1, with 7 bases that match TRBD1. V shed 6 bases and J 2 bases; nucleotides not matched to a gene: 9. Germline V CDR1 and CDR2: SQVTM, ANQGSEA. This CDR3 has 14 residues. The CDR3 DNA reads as TGCAGCGTAGTCCCAGGGGGAATCAACACTGAAGCTTTCTTT. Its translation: CSVVPGGINTEAFF. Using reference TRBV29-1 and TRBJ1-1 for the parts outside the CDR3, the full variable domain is SAVISQKPSRDICQRGTSLTIQCQVDSQVTMMFWYRQQPGQSLTLIATANQGSEATYESGFVIDKFPISRPNLTFSTLTVSNMSPEDSSIYLCSVVPGGINTEAFFGQGTRLTVV.

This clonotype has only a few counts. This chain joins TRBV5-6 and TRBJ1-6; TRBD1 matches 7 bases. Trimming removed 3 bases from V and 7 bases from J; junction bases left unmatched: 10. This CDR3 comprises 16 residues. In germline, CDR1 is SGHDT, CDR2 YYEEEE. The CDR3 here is CASSSNLQGWNSPLHF. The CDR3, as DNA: TGTGCCAGCAGCTCAAATCTACAGGGGTGGAATTCACCCCTCCACTTT.

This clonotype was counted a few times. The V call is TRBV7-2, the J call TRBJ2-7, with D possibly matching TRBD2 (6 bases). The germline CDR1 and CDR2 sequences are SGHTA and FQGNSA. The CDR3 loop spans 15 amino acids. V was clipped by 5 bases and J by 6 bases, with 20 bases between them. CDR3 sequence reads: CASSLPGRKAGEQYF. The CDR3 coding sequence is TGTGCCAGCAGCCTTCCTGGGAGGAAGGCTGGCGAGCAGTACTTC.